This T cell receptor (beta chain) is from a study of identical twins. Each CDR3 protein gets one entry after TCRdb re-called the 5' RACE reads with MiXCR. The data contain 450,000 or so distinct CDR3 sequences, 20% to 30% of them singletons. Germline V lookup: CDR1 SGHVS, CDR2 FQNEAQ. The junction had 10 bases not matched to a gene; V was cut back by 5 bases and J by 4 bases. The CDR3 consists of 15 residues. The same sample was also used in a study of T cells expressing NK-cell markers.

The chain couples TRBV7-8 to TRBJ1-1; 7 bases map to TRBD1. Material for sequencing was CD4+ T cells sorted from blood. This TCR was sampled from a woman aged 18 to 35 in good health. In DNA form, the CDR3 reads TGTGCCAGCAGCCCCCAGGGGGGGCGAGGCACTGAAGCTTTCTTT. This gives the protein CASSPQGGRGTEAFF.